The clone carrying this T cell receptor (beta chain) has a single count. Germline CDR1 reads SNHLY; CDR2 reads FYNNEI. Unmatched junction bases numbered 6, after V lost 5 bases and J lost 3 bases. The CDR3 length is 14 residues. This sample is drawn from a study of blood T cell repertoires in COVID-19. Study background: COVID-19 samples from acute and convalescent phases originated in the United States, Italy and Spain. T cells, B-cell-depleted T cells, or PBMCs supplied cDNA or gDNA.

Authors' data handling: Nucleated cell number was recorded as an estimate derived from reference gene primer amplification. Clones were sequenced by immunoSEQ multiplex PCR, and TCRdb holds only the in-frame ones, with some missing. V and J calls and clone size follow that table, whereas D and trimming were derived from the DNA. The table records about 480,000 clones, 89% of them present only once. Seattle patients were enrolled during active infection and followed longitudinally. The chain couples TRBV2 to TRBJ1-1, with 7 bases that match TRBD1. This receptor was identified in a man between 18 and 29 years old with COVID-19, enrolled during active disease. Sequencing was performed on peripheral blood. The CDR3 coding sequence is TGTGCCAGCAGTCCTCAGGGGGTCGACACTGAAGCTTTCTTT. It translates to CASSPQGVDTEAFF.